One and the same sample provided the 2 T cell receptor beta chains below, sequenced in a study of low-dose radiotherapy and immunotherapy resistance in tumors. Alpha and beta chains were covered, as first-strand cDNA relied on TRAV- and TRBV-specific primers. Amplification of TCRs used a constant-region primer and V-primer adapter for 20 PCR cycles. TCRdb redid the calling of the reads with MiXCR, one entry per CDR3 protein. The table shows roughly 10,000 distinct CDR3 sequences, with about 54% occurring only once. These receptors all come from a human donor with advanced metastatic prostate, ovarian, gallbladder or colorectal cancer (not recorded which). This table probably holds off-target reads from a library built for another chain.

The V gene is TRBV30, the J gene TRBJ1-2, with 7 bases that match TRBD1. J lost 7 bases, V lost 2 bases, and 10 bases had no gene match. The germline CDR1 and CDR2 sequences are GTSNPN and SVGIG (reference sequence). The CDR3 has 14 residues. The DNA of the CDR3 is TGTGCCTGGAGTAGGGGACAGTCCGGACGTGGCTACACCTTC. This gives the protein CAWSRGQSGRGYTF.

The chain has TRBV4-2 and TRBJ2-7; TRBD2 matches at 8 bases. The germline V gene has CDR1 LGHNA and CDR2 YNFKEQ. V lost 0 bases to trimming and J lost 4 bases; unmatched junction nucleotides: 5. The CDR3 runs 15 residues. The CDR3 spells CASSQERGVNYEQYF. The CDR3 coding sequence is TGTGCCAGCAGCCAAGAGCGGGGGGTCAATTACGAGCAGTACTTC.